This record concerns one T cell receptor (beta chain) sequence. Its antigen is undetermined. This may arise from a read error, as a much more abundant clone is one base away. Germline trimming cut 5 bases from V and 8 bases from J; bases unmatched to any gene: 14. Germline CDR1 and CDR2: DFQATT and SNEGSKA (reference sequence). The CDR3 spans 16 residues. The sample comes from a study of blood T cells in healthy people across ages. General study points: For the donors, CMV status was unknown and possibly confounded expanded clonotype changes.

Then a second PCR, running roughly 7 to 11 cycles, was carried out with a sample-barcoded 5' primer and a J-beta primer mix. Each sample yielded at least 2.5 million CDR3-containing paired-end reads. TCRdb recomputed calls from the 5' RACE reads with MiXCR, one row per CDR3 protein. The top ten clones hold roughly 8% of a sample with 1.5 million to 2 million distinct CDR3 sequences, about 30% of them seen once. The sample comprised blood. The sequence derives from a woman under 40 in good health. The chain employs TRBV20-1 and TRBJ2-6; the match to TRBD1 covers 8 bases. CDR3 in amino acids: CSAAHNRGRGTNVLTF. For the CDR3, the DNA is TGCAGTGCTGCCCACAACAGGGGGAGAGGGACCAACGTCCTGACTTTC.